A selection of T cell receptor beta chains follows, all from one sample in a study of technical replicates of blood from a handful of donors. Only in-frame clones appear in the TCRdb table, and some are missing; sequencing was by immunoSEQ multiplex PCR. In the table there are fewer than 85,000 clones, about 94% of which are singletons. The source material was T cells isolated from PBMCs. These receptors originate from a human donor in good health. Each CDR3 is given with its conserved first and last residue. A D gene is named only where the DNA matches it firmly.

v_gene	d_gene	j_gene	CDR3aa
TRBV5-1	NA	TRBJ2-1	CASGLGGGENEQFF
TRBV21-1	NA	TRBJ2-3	CASSKGGSSPGTDTQYF
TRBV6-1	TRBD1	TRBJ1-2	CASSDTGAYGYTF
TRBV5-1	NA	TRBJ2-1	CASSLLGQPYNEQFF
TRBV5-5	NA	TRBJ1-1	CASHLGGAAEAFF
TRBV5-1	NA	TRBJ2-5	CASRPLEQETQYF
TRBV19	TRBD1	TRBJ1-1	CASSWTGGLTEAFF
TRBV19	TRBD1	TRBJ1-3	CASSTTGSSGNTIYF
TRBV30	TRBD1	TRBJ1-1	CAWRRAQGAWNTEAFF
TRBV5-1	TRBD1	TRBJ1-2	CASSLEGTGGGSGYTF
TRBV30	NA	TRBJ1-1	CAWKDSPGDTEAFF
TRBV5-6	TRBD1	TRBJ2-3	CASSWNRGLSTDTQYF
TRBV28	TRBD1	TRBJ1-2	CASSSLYRGGGYTF
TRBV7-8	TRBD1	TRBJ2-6	CASSRRDRSNVLTF
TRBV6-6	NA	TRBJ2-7	CASSSSGYEQYF
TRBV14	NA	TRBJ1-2	CASSQIPNRCYLYGYTF
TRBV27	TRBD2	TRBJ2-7	CASSPPSSGVHEQYF
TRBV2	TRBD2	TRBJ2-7	CASSLAGGSSYEQYF
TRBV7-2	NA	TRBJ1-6	CASSPTGGSPLHF
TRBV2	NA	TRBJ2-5	CASSENGVGETQYF
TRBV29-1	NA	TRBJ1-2	CSVDPREGYYGYTF
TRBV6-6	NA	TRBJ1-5	CASSYSTGGNQPQHF
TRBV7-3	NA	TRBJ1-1	CASSSQGSHTEAFF
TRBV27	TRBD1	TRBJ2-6	CASSSQGAQGANVLTF
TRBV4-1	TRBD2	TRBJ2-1	CASSRTSGRSNEQFF
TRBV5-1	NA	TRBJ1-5	CASSFFPSQPQHF
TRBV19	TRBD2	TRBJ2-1	CASSIVLAGAGSYNEQFF
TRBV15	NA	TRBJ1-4	CATSRLQLPGVKRKLFF
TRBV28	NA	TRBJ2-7	CATRRNYEQYF
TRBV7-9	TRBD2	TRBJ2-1	CASSFDTTGGEKQFF
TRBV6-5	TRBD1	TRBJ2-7	CASSGLGTAYEQYF
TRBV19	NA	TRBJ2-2	CASSPTGLNTGELFF
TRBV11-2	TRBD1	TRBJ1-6	CASSLYHAGTVGSPLHF
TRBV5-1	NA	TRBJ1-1	CASSLAGRGSSAFF
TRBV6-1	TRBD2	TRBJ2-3	CASRGLAGGQDTQYF
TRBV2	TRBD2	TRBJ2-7	CASSEEGPASGRGYF
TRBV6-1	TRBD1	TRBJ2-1	CASCEGANYNEQFF
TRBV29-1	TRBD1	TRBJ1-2	CSANWDRHGYTF
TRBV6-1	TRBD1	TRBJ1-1	CASSEWTGMNTEAFF